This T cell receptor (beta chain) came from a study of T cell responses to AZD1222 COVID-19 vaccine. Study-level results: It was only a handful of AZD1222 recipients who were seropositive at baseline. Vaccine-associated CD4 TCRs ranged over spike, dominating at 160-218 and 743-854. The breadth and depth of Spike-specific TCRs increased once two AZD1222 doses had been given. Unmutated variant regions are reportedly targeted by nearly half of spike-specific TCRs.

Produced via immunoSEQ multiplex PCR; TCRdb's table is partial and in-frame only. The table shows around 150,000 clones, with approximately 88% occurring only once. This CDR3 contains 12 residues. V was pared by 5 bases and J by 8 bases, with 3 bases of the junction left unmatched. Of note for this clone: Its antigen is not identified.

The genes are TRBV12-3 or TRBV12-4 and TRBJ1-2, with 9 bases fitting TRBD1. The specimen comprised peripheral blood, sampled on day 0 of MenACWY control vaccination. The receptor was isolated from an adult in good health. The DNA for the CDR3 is TGTGCCAGCAGTATAACAGGGGGCGGCTACACCTTC. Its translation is CASSITGGGYTF.